This T cell receptor (beta chain) came from a study of T cell responses to AZD1222 COVID-19 vaccine. Study-level results: Close to half of spike-specific TCRs reportedly recognize unmutated variant regions. Only five to seven AZD1222 recipients tested seropositive at baseline.

Worth noting for this clone: The antigen is undetermined.

The method was immunoSEQ multiplex PCR; TCRdb's version includes in-frame clones alone and lacks a portion of them. This sample has 150,000 to 200,000 clones; about 89% occur once, and the top ten carry about 3%. The CDR3 contains 13 residues. The V and J ends lost 8 bases and 5 bases, in that order; junction bases with no gene match: 8. Germline CDR1 is MDHEN and CDR2 is SYDVKM. This rearrangement joins TRBV28 to TRBJ2-5; 7 nucleotides agree with TRBD2. This sequence originates from an adult in good health. The specimen comprised peripheral blood, sampled on day 0 of MenACWY control vaccination. The CDR3 is CASSAGDSETQYF. The CDR3 DNA is TGTGCCAGCTCGGCGGGAGACTCGGAGACCCAGTACTTC.